A selection of T cell receptor beta chains follows, all from one sample in a study of CD8 T cells in Susac syndrome. Using its own MiXCR run on the immunoSEQ multiplex PCR reads, TCRdb lists one record per CDR3 protein. The table has approximately 160,000 distinct CDR3 sequences, roughly 95% seen once. Material: CD4+ T cells from PBMCs. These TCRs come from a human donor with Susac syndrome. The CDR3 runs from the conserved cysteine through the conserved F or W. The order of the fields is clone size, J gene, D gene, V gene, CDR3 protein, CDR3 DNA. A D gene is named only where the DNA matches it firmly. Not all rows give a size; the values are once, few, many and, for expanded clones, a class.

size: once; J: TRBJ1-2; D: -; V: TRBV13; CDR3: CASSPAVAIRNGYTF; DNA: TGTGCCAGCAGCCCAGCGGTGGCAATTCGAAATGGCTACACCTTC
size: -; J: TRBJ2-3; D: -; V: TRBV20-1; CDR3: CSTLDSRTDTQYF; DNA: TGCAGTACACTAGACTCCCGGACAGATACGCAGTATTTT
size: -; J: TRBJ1-1; D: -; V: TRBV29-1; CDR3: CSVDNPMNTEAFF; DNA: TGCAGCGTTGATAACCCCATGAACACTGAAGCTTTCTTT
size: -; J: TRBJ2-2; D: -; V: TRBV24-1; CDR3: CATSTEGGGNTGELFF; DNA: TGTGCCACCAGCACCGAGGGAGGCGGAAACACCGGGGAGCTGTTTTTT
size: -; J: TRBJ2-4; D: -; V: TRBV28; CDR3: CASSRRNIQYF; DNA: TGTGCCAGCAGTCGGCGAAACATTCAGTACTTC
size: -; J: TRBJ2-1; D: -; V: TRBV7-3; CDR3: CASSSLGGVPPNEQFF; DNA: TGTGCCAGCAGCTCCCTAGGGGGAGTCCCCCCCAATGAGCAGTTCTTC
size: -; J: TRBJ1-1; D: -; V: TRBV7-2; CDR3: CASSLVGRIGGGEAFF; DNA: TGTGCCAGCAGCTTAGTCGGGCGAATAGGGGGTGGTGAAGCTTTCTTT
size: -; J: TRBJ1-5; D: -; V: TRBV20-1; CDR3: CSAPPTGMDSNQPQHF; DNA: TGCAGTGCTCCCCCAACAGGGATGGATAGCAATCAGCCCCAGCATTTT
size: -; J: TRBJ1-2; D: -; V: TRBV30; CDR3: CAWMPVRLSYGYTF; DNA: TGTGCCTGGATGCCAGTACGACTCAGCTATGGCTACACCTTC
size: -; J: TRBJ2-1; D: -; V: TRBV12-3/TRBV12-4; CDR3: CASSFRAGLYNEQFF; DNA: TGTGCCAGCAGTTTTAGAGCGGGCCTATACAATGAGCAGTTCTTC
size: -; J: TRBJ2-1; D: TRBD1; V: TRBV5-1; CDR3: CASSLGQGASYEQFF; DNA: TGCGCCAGCAGCTTGGGACAGGGGGCTTCGTATGAGCAGTTCTTC
size: -; J: TRBJ2-3; D: TRBD1; V: TRBV27; CDR3: CASSWRTGATTDTQYF; DNA: TGTGCCAGCAGTTGGCGGACAGGGGCAACGACAGATACGCAGTATTTT
size: once; J: TRBJ1-2; D: -; V: TRBV2; CDR3: CASSVRDVGYGYTF; DNA: TGTGCCAGCAGTGTCCGGGACGTCGGCTATGGCTACACCTTC
size: -; J: TRBJ2-7; D: -; V: TRBV30; CDR3: CAWSFQLGEQYF; DNA: TGTGCCTGGAGTTTCCAGCTAGGCGAGCAGTACTTC
size: -; J: TRBJ2-5; D: -; V: TRBV5-1; CDR3: CASSSTNYRVFGGTQYF; DNA: TGCGCCAGCAGCTCCACCAACTACAGGGTATTTGGGGGGACCCAGTACTTC
size: -; J: TRBJ2-1; D: -; V: TRBV5-6; CDR3: CASNTMMVDNEQFF; DNA: TGTGCCAGCAACACCATGATGGTGGACAATGAGCAGTTCTTC
size: once; J: TRBJ2-6; D: -; V: TRBV19; CDR3: CASSSPGLWANVLTF; DNA: TGTGCCAGTAGTAGTCCAGGGCTCTGGGCCAACGTCCTGACTTTC
size: -; J: TRBJ1-5; D: -; V: TRBV5-4; CDR3: CASSQERWQPQHF; DNA: TGTGCCAGCAGCCAAGAAAGGTGGCAGCCCCAGCATTTT
size: -; J: TRBJ2-7; D: -; V: TRBV20-1; CDR3: CSAREGVRDPNSYEQYF; DNA: TGCAGTGCTAGAGAAGGAGTTAGGGACCCGAACTCCTACGAGCAGTACTTC
size: -; J: TRBJ2-2; D: -; V: TRBV30; CDR3: CAWRVGDFGELFF; DNA: TGTGCCTGGAGGGTAGGGGATTTCGGGGAGCTGTTTTTT
size: -; J: TRBJ1-2; D: -; V: TRBV7-3; CDR3: CASSSTGRSGGYTF; DNA: TGTGCCAGCAGCTCTACAGGGAGGTCGGGTGGCTACACCTTC
size: -; J: TRBJ1-5; D: TRBD1; V: TRBV30; CDR3: CAWQGAGGNQPQHF; DNA: TGTGCCTGGCAGGGGGCAGGAGGCAATCAGCCCCAGCATTTT
size: -; J: TRBJ2-1; D: TRBD2; V: TRBV6-2/TRBV6-3; CDR3: CASNGGLAGENEQFF; DNA: TGTGCCAGCAACGGGGGACTAGCGGGGGAAAATGAGCAGTTCTTC
size: -; J: TRBJ2-1; D: -; V: TRBV4-3; CDR3: CASSQDEGGRAHNEQFF; DNA: TGCGCCAGCAGCCAAGATGAGGGGGGTAGGGCCCACAATGAGCAGTTCTTC
size: -; J: TRBJ2-7; D: TRBD1; V: TRBV30; CDR3: CAGRDSTYEQYF; DNA: TGTGCCGGAAGGGACAGTACCTACGAGCAGTACTTC
size: -; J: TRBJ2-1; D: -; V: TRBV5-1; CDR3: CASSLGGTAIYNEQFF; DNA: TGCGCCAGCAGCTTGGGCGGGACAGCGATCTACAATGAGCAGTTCTTC
size: -; J: TRBJ1-5; D: -; V: TRBV6-5; CDR3: CASSYSRGQPQHF; DNA: TGTGCCAGCAGTTACTCGCGGGGTCAGCCCCAGCATTTT
size: -; J: TRBJ2-3; D: -; V: TRBV29-1; CDR3: CSVHRGLQDTQYF; DNA: TGCAGCGTCCATCGAGGACTTCAAGATACGCAGTATTTT
size: -; J: TRBJ2-7; D: TRBD1; V: TRBV5-1; CDR3: CASSSGQGVEQYF; DNA: TGCGCCAGCAGCTCCGGACAGGGTGTCGAGCAGTACTTC